These T cell receptor beta chains were read from a single sample in a study of human T cells and chemical hapten exposure. One entry per CDR3 protein results from TCRdb running MiXCR on the RACE reads. The sample holds a few hundred thousand distinct CDR3 sequences, just under 8% seen once. This material consisted of whole blood, taken in connection with sensitization to the hapten diphenylcyclopropenone (DPC). These receptors were taken from a young man with alopecia areata. Some clones in this sample may be carry-over from other donors' samples. Both conserved end residues are part of each CDR3. A D gene is named only where the DNA matches it firmly. Expanded clones get a size class; other rows say once, few or many, or leave the size out.

-,-,TRBV6-2/TRBV6-3,TRBJ2-7,CASSFTYDQYF,TGTGCCAGCAGCTTCACATACGATCAGTACTTC
-,-,TRBV5-1,TRBJ2-3,CASSSDPAGNNPDTQYF,TGCGCCAGCAGCTCGGACCCCGCAGGGAATAACCCAGATACGCAGTATTTT
TRBD1,-,TRBV7-2,TRBJ2-2,CASSFGTGFGGELFF,TGTGCCAGCAGCTTTGGGACAGGGTTTGGCGGGGAGCTGTTTTTT
TRBD2,few,TRBV20-1,TRBJ2-7,CSAEGSGIHEQYF,TGCAGTGCTGAGGGTAGCGGGATCCACGAGCAGTACTTC
TRBD1,few,TRBV7-9,TRBJ2-3,CASSLRGKGQGITDTQYF,TGTGCCAGCAGCTTACGAGGAAAGGGACAGGGCATCACAGATACGCAGTATTTT
-,-,TRBV5-1,TRBJ2-5,CASSSGGPETQYF,TGCGCCAGCAGCTCAGGAGGCCCAGAGACCCAGTACTTC
-,few,TRBV6-2/TRBV6-3,TRBJ1-6,CASSRNSRRRSPLHF,TGTGCCAGCAGCCGTAACTCCAGGCGCCGTTCACCCCTCCACTTT
-,-,TRBV2,TRBJ2-3,CASSDDGSWADTQYF,TGTGCCAGCAGTGACGACGGGAGTTGGGCAGATACGCAGTATTTT
TRBD1,-,TRBV12-3/TRBV12-4,TRBJ2-3,CASSPDRNTDTQYF,TGTGCCAGCAGCCCGGACAGGAACACAGATACGCAGTATTTT
-,-,TRBV9,TRBJ1-1,CASSPMGGATEAFF,TGTGCCAGCAGCCCCATGGGGGGCGCCACTGAAGCTTTCTTT
-,-,TRBV7-2,TRBJ1-4,CASSLGTYRGDNEKLFF,TGTGCCAGCAGCCTGGGGACGTACAGAGGCGACAATGAAAAACTGTTTTTT
TRBD1,-,TRBV20-1,TRBJ2-3,CRAGEPGQQLTDTQYF,TGCAGGGCCGGGGAACCGGGACAGCAGCTCACAGATACGCAGTATTTT
-,many,TRBV29-1,TRBJ2-5,CSVADYQETQYF,TGCAGCGTTGCAGACTACCAAGAGACCCAGTACTTC
-,many,TRBV4-3,TRBJ2-2,CASSQEVGGYTGELFF,TGCGCCAGCAGCCAAGAAGTGGGGGGATACACCGGGGAGCTGTTTTTT